One and the same sample provided the 18 T cell receptor beta chains below, sequenced in a study of blood T cell repertoires in COVID-19. Profiled with immunoSEQ multiplex PCR; TCRdb holds only in-frame clones, not every one. The repertoire holds hundreds of thousands of clones, 85% to 90% seen once, with about 1.1% in the top ten. The sample was PBMCs or T cells enriched from blood (not recorded which). The receptors derive from a man aged 30 to 39 who had recovered from COVID-19.

The chain couples TRBV7-3 to TRBJ1-1; D not certain. Germline V gene sequence: CDR1 SGHTA, CDR2 FQGTGA. The length of the CDR3 is 12 residues. The V and J ends lost 1 base and 7 bases respectively, with 7 bases between them. The CDR3 here is CASSLRLFEAFF. CDR3 DNA: TGTGCCAGCAGCTTAAGACTCTTTGAAGCTTTCTTT. The full variable domain, completed using reference TRBV7-3 and TRBJ1-1, is GAGVSQTPSNKVTEKGKYVELRCDPISGHTALYWYRQSLGQGPEFLIYFQGTGAADDSGLPNDRFFAVRPEGSVSTLKIQRTERGDSAVYLCASSLRLFEAFFGQGTRLTVV.

The chain combines TRBV5-5 with TRBJ2-7, with TRBD1 matching over 10 bases. The CDR3 is made up of 19 amino acids. Germline CDR1 and CDR2: SGHKS and YYEKEE (reference sequence). V was pared by 4 bases and J by 6 bases, with 22 bases of the junction left unmatched. The CDR3 protein is CASSRRPGTGAAAPVEQYF. As DNA, the CDR3 is TGTGCCAGCAGCCGGCGTCCCGGGACAGGGGCCGCAGCGCCTGTCGAGCAGTACTTC.

This chain links TRBV27 with TRBJ2-1, with D perhaps matching TRBD1 (6 bases). Germline CDR1 MNHEY, CDR2 SMNVEV (reference sequence). CDR3 size: 15 residues. The V end was cut by 4 bases, the J end by 7 bases, with 17 bases between. The CDR3 reads CASSSRPGTSNEQFF. CDR3 nucleotides: TGTGCCAGCAGTTCCAGACCCGGGACATCTAATGAGCAGTTCTTC.

This clone came up once. The J gene is TRBJ2-1, the V gene TRBV5-1, with 10 bases lining up with TRBD2. V gave up 4 bases and J gave up 13 bases; unmatched junction bases: 8. The CDR3 runs 13 residues. The germline V gene has CDR1 SGHRS and CDR2 YFSETQ. The CDR3 is CASSVGLAPTQFF. The CDR3 nucleotides are TGCGCCAGCAGCGTGGGACTAGCGCCGACCCAGTTCTTC.

As concerns this clone: One junction end does not reproduce the germline sequence, and a read error may be involved. V is TRBV7-7 and J is TRBJ2-2; possible D gene TRBD1, 6 bases. The germline V gene encodes CDR1 SSHAT and CDR2 FNYEAQ (reference sequence). This CDR3 region has 15 residues. Written as DNA, the CDR3 is TGTGCTAGCAGCTTAGTGGCAGGGGCTACCGGGGAGCTGTTTTTT. As protein: CASSLVAGATGELFF.

A single count supports this clone. This chain joins TRBV19 and TRBJ2-6; D gene uncertain. Trimming pared 4 bases from V and 1 base from J, leaving 5 bases between. The CDR3 sequence is 14 residues long. The V gene's germline CDR1 is LNHDA and CDR2 SQIVND (reference sequence). CDR3 sequence reads: CASSTESGANVLTF. For the CDR3, the DNA is TGTGCCAGTAGTACGGAGTCTGGGGCCAACGTCCTGACTTTC.

This sequence joins TRBV13 and TRBJ2-1; 14 nucleotides agree with TRBD2. The length of the CDR3 is 18 residues. V shed 5 bases and J 0 bases; nucleotides not matched to a gene: 6. Looked up from germline, CDR1 is PRHDT and CDR2 is FYEKMQ (reference sequence). This chain's CDR3 is CASSQGLAGANSYNEQFF. DNA for the CDR3: TGTGCCAGCAGCCAGGGACTAGCGGGAGCTAACTCCTACAATGAGCAGTTCTTC.

This clone was counted a few times. V and J are TRBV18 and TRBJ2-7; 10 bases line up with TRBD2. The CDR3 runs 20 residues. The trim removed 2 bases at V and 2 bases at J, leaving 18 bases unmatched. Germline CDR1 and CDR2: KGHSH and LQKENI. CDR3 protein: CASSPKSTSGKLRHPYEQYF. DNA of the CDR3: TGTGCCAGCTCACCAAAGAGCACTAGCGGGAAACTCCGCCACCCCTACGAGCAGTACTTC.

V usage is TRBV6-5 and J usage is TRBJ1-5, with D unresolved. V lost 2 bases, J lost 10 bases, and 12 bases lay in between. CDR1 and CDR2 from the germline V gene are MNHEY and SVGAGI. This CDR3 contains 13 residues. The CDR3 DNA reads TGTGCCAGCAGTTACGGAGGGTTATCACCCCAGCATTTT. Translation: CASSYGGLSPQHF.

The gene calls are TRBV6-5 and TRBJ1-2, with 8 bases lining up with TRBD1. V lost 8 bases, J lost 4 bases, and 12 bases stayed unmatched. The CDR3 has 15 amino acids. CDR1 is MNHEY and CDR2 is SVGAGI in the germline V gene. The DNA for the CDR3 is TGTGCCAGCGTTTTGGGGGAAGGACAGGGCTATGGCTACACCTTC. This sequence encodes CASVLGEGQGYGYTF.

This clone was counted once. The chain uses TRBV5-6 and TRBJ2-1; 10 bases match TRBD2. Germline V lookup: CDR1 SGHDT, CDR2 YYEEEE. This CDR3 contains 15 residues. Trimming at V came to 4 bases and at J to 7 bases, leaving 8 bases not matched to a gene. The CDR3 nucleotides are TGTGCCAGCAGCCCGCTAGCGGGAGAGGTAAATGAGCAGTTCTTC. It is translated as CASSPLAGEVNEQFF.

The chain carries TRBV9 and TRBJ1-2; no clear D. Between the trimmed V and J ends, which lost 0 bases and 6 bases, there was a span of 21 bases. CDR1 and CDR2 from the germline V gene are SGDLS and YYNGEE. The CDR3 covers 17 residues. CDR3 sequence: CASSVEARGEGQDGYTF. In DNA, the CDR3 is TGTGCCAGCAGCGTAGAGGCCCGTGGGGAGGGTCAAGATGGCTACACCTTC. Variable domain in full (rest from reference TRBV9 and TRBJ1-2): DSGVTQTPKHLITATGQRVTLRCSPRSGDLSVYWYQQSLDQGLQFLIQYYNGEERAKGNILERFSAQQFPDLHSELNLSSLELGDSALYFCASSVEARGEGQDGYTFGSGTRLTVV.

This chain links TRBV7-3 with TRBJ2-7, with D possibly TRBD1 on 5 matching bases. The length of the CDR3 is 13 residues. Germline CDR1 and CDR2: SGHTA and FQGTGA. Trimming cost V 6 bases and J 0 bases, with 9 bases left between them. The CDR3 spells CASSPDSSYEQYF. CDR3 DNA sequence: TGTGCCAGCAGTCCTGACAGCTCCTACGAGCAGTACTTC.

This clone appeared a single time. The V gene is TRBV28, the J gene TRBJ2-7; TRBD1 matches at 9 bases. CDR1 MDHEN and CDR2 SYDVKM come from the germline V gene. The length of the CDR3 is 13 residues. V lost 6 bases, J lost 6 bases, and 6 bases stayed unmatched. This CDR3 is CASSPGTGSEQYF. Here the CDR3 DNA reads TGTGCCAGCAGCCCCGGGACAGGGTCCGAGCAGTACTTC.

Only one count was recorded for this clone. This rearrangement joins TRBV7-2 to TRBJ2-1, with 8 bases matching TRBD1. The junction had 10 bases not matched to a gene; V was cut back by 5 bases and J by 7 bases. Germline V gene data show CDR1 as SGHTA and CDR2 as FQGNSA. The CDR3 is 15 amino acids. The chain's CDR3 is CASSPRQGLLNEQFF. The CDR3 DNA reads TGTGCCAGCAGCCCCCGACAGGGGCTTCTTAATGAGCAGTTCTTC.

The chain carries TRBV5-4 and TRBJ1-4; 10 bases line up with TRBD1. Germline assignment: CDR1 SGHNT and CDR2 YYREEE (reference sequence). The ends lost 1 base at V and 3 bases at J; junction bases unmatched: 3. The CDR3 contains 16 residues. The CDR3, as DNA: TGTGCCAGCAGCTTGTGGGGACAGGGGCCTAATGAAAAACTGTTTTTT. Its protein is CASSLWGQGPNEKLFF.

The CDR3 spells CASSRTERVQPQHF. The CDR3 region has the DNA TGCGCCAGCAGCAGGACAGAGAGGGTTCAGCCCCAGCATTTT. The chain couples TRBV10-2 to TRBJ1-5, with a weak D call TRBD1 (6 bases). This CDR3 region has 14 residues. The V gene lost 6 bases and the J gene lost 6 bases, with 15 bases spanning the gap. Germline V gene data show CDR1 as WSHSY and CDR2 as SAAADI.

This clone was seen once. The chain joins TRBV7-2 to TRBJ1-4; the match to TRBD1 covers 9 bases. The CDR3 loop spans 16 amino acids. Germline V gene lookup returns CDR1 SGHTA and CDR2 FQGNSA. The V segment lost 2 bases and the J segment 5 bases; nucleotides outside the gene matches: 6. Here the CDR3 DNA reads TGTGCCAGCAGCTTATTCCCCGGGACAGGGAATGAAAAACTGTTTTTT. Translated: CASSLFPGTGNEKLFF. Using reference TRBV7-2 and TRBJ1-4 for the parts outside the CDR3, the full variable domain is GAGVSQSPSNKVTEKGKDVELRCDPISGHTALYWYRQSLGQGLEFLIYFQGNSAPDKSGLPSDRFSAERTGGSVSTLTIQRTQQEDSAVYLCASSLFPGTGNEKLFFGSGTQLSVL.